This T cell receptor beta chain was retrieved from a study of T cell responses to AZD1222 COVID-19 vaccine. Comment on this clone: Its antigen remains unknown.

Sequencing used immunoSEQ multiplex PCR; TCRdb keeps in-frame clones, though not all of them. The data hold nearly 110,000 clones, with about 90% observed a single time. Notes on the study in general: Only six or seven AZD1222 recipients tested seropositive at baseline. In all cases, repertoires were sampled only after the peak T cell response. An increase in Spike-specific TCR breadth and depth was observed after two AZD1222 doses.

This CDR3 contains 15 residues. Trimming removed 0 bases from V and 6 bases from J, with 12 bases in between. Germline CDR1 and CDR2: MNHEY and SVGEGT. This sequence joins TRBV6-2 or TRBV6-3 and TRBJ2-1; D is perhaps TRBD1 (5 bases). Material: peripheral blood, obtained 28 days after the second AZD1222 dose. This clonotype was obtained from an adult who received the AZD1222 COVID-19 vaccine. CDR3 coding DNA: TGTGCCAGCAGTTACTCTCCGGTGCAGGGCAATGAGCAGTTCTTC. As protein: CASSYSPVQGNEQFF.